These 11 T cell receptor beta chains share one sample of origin, sequenced in a study of immune heterogeneity within non-small cell lung tumors. Multiplex PCR was performed with 32 V and 13 J primers, and it amplified TCR beta CDR3. A single record per CDR3 protein comes from TCRdb applying MiXCR to the multiplex PCR reads. The sample has 25,000 to 40,000 distinct CDR3 sequences; around 26% are singletons. Bulk tumor genomic DNA, roughly 600 ng per sample, was the template. Spaced far apart, several biopsies were taken from each primary tumor during surgery. Enrolled individuals presented with untreated, newly diagnosed non-small cell lung cancer and received curative surgery. The sequencing input was lung tumor tissue. Source of these receptors: a man aged 40-49 years with non-small cell lung cancer.

This clonotype showed up many times. V usage is TRBV7-2 and J usage is TRBJ2-7; 13 nucleotides agree with TRBD2. Unmatched junction bases numbered 1, after V lost 4 bases and J lost 4 bases. The CDR3 sequence is 14 residues long. Germline V CDR1 and CDR2: SGHTA, FQGNSA. The CDR3 here is CASSSTSGRYEQYF. For the CDR3, the DNA is TGTGCCAGCAGCTCGACTAGCGGGAGGTACGAGCAGTACTTC.

This clonotype was recorded only once. The junction departs from the called germline gene at one end, perhaps through a read error. The chain joins TRBV12-3 or TRBV12-4 to TRBJ2-7; 7 nucleotides line up with TRBD2. The CDR3 spans 16 residues. The CDR3 bases are TGTGCCAGCAGTTTAGGATACGGGAGGTCCGGCGACGATCAGTACTTC. It encodes CASSLGYGRSGDDQYF.

Of note for this clonotype: Given the absence of the conserved phenylalanine or tryptophan at the CDR3 end, a read error is likely. The chain joins TRBV12-3 or TRBV12-4 to TRBJ1-5; D may be TRBD1 (5 bases). This CDR3 is built from 13 residues. Trimming removed 5 bases from V and 4 bases from J, with 9 bases in between. In nucleotides, the CDR3 is TGTGCCAGCAGTATACAGGTGAATCAGCCCCAGCATTTG. Translation: CASSIQVNQPQHL.

The J gene is TRBJ1-2, the V gene TRBV5-5; possible D gene TRBD1, 5 bases. The V end was cut by 4 bases, the J end by 7 bases, with 14 bases between. CDR1 is SGHKS, CDR2 YYEKEE, per germline (reference sequence). This CDR3 is built from 13 residues. The CDR3 DNA reads TGTGCCAGCAGCCCTGACAGAGACCTTGGCTACACCTTC. Translation gives CASSPDRDLGYTF.

The rearrangement joins TRBV4-1 to TRBJ2-4; TRBD1 agrees at 10 bases. From germline, CDR1 is MGHRA and CDR2 YSYEKL. J lost 3 bases, V lost 4 bases, and 9 bases had no gene match. The CDR3 runs to 17 residues. The CDR3: CASSLAWTGGGKNIQYF. Written as DNA, the CDR3 is TGCGCCAGCAGCCTCGCCTGGACAGGGGGGGGCAAAAACATTCAGTACTTC.

This clonotype was seen repeatedly, ten times or more. The chain uses TRBV12-3 or TRBV12-4 and TRBJ1-2; D may be TRBD1 (5 bases). The CDR3 has 11 amino acids. V was cut by 6 bases and J by 7 bases, with 9 bases left in between. The CDR3 bases are TGTGCCAGCAGCTTGGGGGGTGGCTACACCTTC. Encoded protein: CASSLGGGYTF.

The rearrangement joins TRBV6-5 to TRBJ2-2; TRBD1 is a possible D gene (5 bases). Trimming removed 0 bases at V and 0 bases at J, with 8 bases between. CDR1 and CDR2 (germline): MNHEY, SVGAGI. CDR3 size: 16 residues. CDR3 amino acids: CASSYSSGSNTGELFF. The CDR3 DNA sequence: TGTGCCAGCAGTTACTCGTCAGGGTCGAACACCGGGGAGCTGTTTTTT.

The chain carries TRBV12-3 or TRBV12-4 and TRBJ2-5; D not resolved. V gave up 7 bases and J gave up 4 bases, with 22 bases separating them. This CDR3 has 16 amino acids. The CDR3 reads CASTPRGGLKGETQYF. CDR3 DNA sequence: TGTGCCAGCACCCCCAGAGGTGGGCTAAAGGGAGAGACCCAGTACTTC.

This clonotype occurred a few times. This sequence joins TRBV5-8 and TRBJ1-3; no definite D call. The ends were cut back, 2 bases at V and 4 bases at J, with 13 bases in the middle. Germline CDR1 and CDR2: SGHTS and YDEGEE. The CDR3 extends over 15 amino acids. CDR3 sequence: CASSFHRSRGNTIYF. The CDR3 nucleotides are TGTGCCAGCAGCTTCCACAGAAGCCGCGGAAACACCATATATTTT.

Turning to this clonotype: This is likely a read error, given that the CDR3 carries no conserved phenylalanine or tryptophan at its end. The V gene is TRBV6-6, the J gene TRBJ2-3; D is undetermined. This CDR3 is 15 amino acids long. Germline V gene data show CDR1 as MNHNY and CDR2 as SVGAGI (reference sequence). CDR3: CAISYSFQDTDTQYL. The DNA of the CDR3 is TGTGCCATCAGTTACTCTTTCCAGGACACAGATACGCAGTATCTT.

This clonotype was observed a few times. J is TRBJ1-6 and V is TRBV20-1; D is ambiguous. Trimming removed 1 base at V and 7 bases at J, with 14 bases between. Looked up from germline, CDR1 is DFQATT and CDR2 is SNEGSKA (reference sequence). The CDR3 length is 15 residues. This CDR3 is CSARVGSAMNSPLHF. The CDR3 bases are TGCAGTGCTAGAGTCGGGTCCGCCATGAATTCACCCCTCCACTTT.